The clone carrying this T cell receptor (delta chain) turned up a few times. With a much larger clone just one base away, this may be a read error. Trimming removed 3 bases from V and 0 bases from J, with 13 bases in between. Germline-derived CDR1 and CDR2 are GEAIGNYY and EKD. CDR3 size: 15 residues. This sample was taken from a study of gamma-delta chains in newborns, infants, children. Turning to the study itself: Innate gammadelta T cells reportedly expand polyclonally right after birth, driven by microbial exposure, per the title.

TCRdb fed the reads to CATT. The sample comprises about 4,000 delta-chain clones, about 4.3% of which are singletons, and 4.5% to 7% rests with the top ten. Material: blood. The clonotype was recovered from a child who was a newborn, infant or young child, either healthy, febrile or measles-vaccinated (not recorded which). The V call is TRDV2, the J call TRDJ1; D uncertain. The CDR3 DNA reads TGTGCCTGTGACCCATGGGAGACCCACACCGATAAACTCATCTTT. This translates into CACDPWETHTDKLIF.